This T cell receptor beta chain is from a study of cytomegalovirus exposure and HLA in healthy donors. General study results and limits: In a later analysis, first-cohort TCR clusters were found to tend to co-occur in the approximately 120 validation repertoires. Some TCR beta chains (roughly 160 of them) were listed as cytomegalovirus-associated.

The CDR3 totals 12 residues. CDR1 SGHDT and CDR2 YYEEEE come from the germline V gene. Trimming removed 4 bases at V and 13 bases at J, with 15 bases between. TCRdb's copy holds only in-frame clones and misses some; the assay was immunoSEQ multiplex PCR. The table has 130,000 to 150,000 clones, about 86% seen once. Comment on this clone: The target antigen is unknown.

The specimen sequenced was PBMCs. The genes are TRBV5-6 and TRBJ2-1, with TRBD2 as a possible D gene (6 bases). The sequence was collected from a man in his late teens or twenties in good health and CMV-seronegative. Here the CDR3 reads CASSVGTALQFF. In DNA form, the CDR3 reads TGTGCCAGCAGCGTTGGGACTGCTCTTCAGTTCTTC.